This T cell receptor (beta chain) was sequenced during a study of cytomegalovirus exposure and HLA in healthy donors. The PCR was carried out with 60 Vbeta primers and 13 Jbeta primers. The method was immunoSEQ multiplex PCR; TCRdb's version includes in-frame clones alone and lacks a portion of them. The table lists roughly 110,000 clones, roughly 80% of them singletons, with 22% in the top ten. Sequencing was done on a sample of PBMCs. This TCR was recovered from a man aged 25 to 40 in good health and CMV-seropositive.

CDR3: CASSSYRGRTEQYF. The DNA of the CDR3 is TGTGCCAGCAGTTCCTACAGGGGGCGCACCGAGCAGTACTTC. The V call is TRBV2, the J call TRBJ2-7; 9 nucleotides match TRBD1. Germline V CDR1 and CDR2: SNHLY, FYNNEI. V was pared by 5 bases and J by 6 bases, with 8 bases of the junction left unmatched. This CDR3 contains 14 residues. The variable domain in full, with the rest retrieved from reference TRBV2 and TRBJ2-7, is EPEVTQTPSHQVTQMGQEVILRCVPISNHLYFYWYRQILGQKVEFLVSFYNNEISEKSEIFDDQFSVERPDGSNFTLKIRSTKLEDSAMYFCASSSYRGRTEQYFGPGTRLTVT.